One and the same sample provided the 4 T cell receptor beta chains below, sequenced in a study of blood T cell repertoires in COVID-19. Method: immunoSEQ multiplex PCR; TCRdb's copy keeps in-frame clones and lacks some. Among about 150,000 clones listed, roughly 78% were seen once. Sequenced: peripheral blood. These receptors all stem from a human donor with acute or convalescent COVID-19. The donor label of this sample is uncertain.

The chain couples TRBV6-1 to TRBJ1-2; tentatively, D is TRBD1 (6 bases). Trimming took off 2 bases at V and 3 bases at J, with 16 bases between the two ends. Per the germline V gene, CDR1 is MNHNS and CDR2 is SASEGT. The CDR3 is made up of 16 amino acids. This CDR3 is CASSESFRGIHYGYTF. In DNA form, the CDR3 reads TGTGCCAGCAGTGAATCATTTAGGGGGATTCACTATGGCTACACCTTC.

This rearrangement joins TRBV20-1 to TRBJ2-7, with D maybe TRBD2 (7 bases). Germline lookup yields CDR1 DFQATT and CDR2 SNEGSKA (reference sequence). CDR3 size: 14 residues. Trimming shortened V by 3 bases and J by 0 bases, and 12 bases separated the two germline ends. CDR3 region: CSASRGGLSYEQYF. Written as DNA, the CDR3 is TGCAGTGCTAGTAGGGGGGGGCTCTCCTACGAGCAGTACTTC.

This chain links TRBV5-6 with TRBJ1-1, with D unclear. V lost 6 bases and J 5 bases, leaving 17 bases between the germline ends. Germline V CDR1 and CDR2: SGHDT, YYEEEE. The CDR3 loop spans 14 amino acids. Written as DNA, the CDR3 is TGTGCCAGCACTCTTGGACCCGGGGAAACTGAAGCTTTCTTT. Protein: CASTLGPGETEAFF. The variable domain in full, with the rest retrieved from reference TRBV5-6 and TRBJ1-1, is DAGVTQSPTHLIKTRGQQVTLRCSPKSGHDTVSWYQQALGQGPQFIFQYYEEEERQRGNFPDRFSGHQFPNYSSELNVNALLLGDSALYLCASTLGPGETEAFFGQGTRLTVV.

The chain links TRBV2 to TRBJ1-2; a weak D match, TRBD1 (5 bases). This CDR3 comprises 12 residues. Trimming took off 6 bases at V and 4 bases at J, with 9 bases between the two ends. Germline V CDR1 and CDR2: SNHLY, FYNNEI. The CDR3 region has the DNA TGTGCCAGCAGCCCGGGGGGCTATGGCTACACCTTC. This encodes CASSPGGYGYTF.